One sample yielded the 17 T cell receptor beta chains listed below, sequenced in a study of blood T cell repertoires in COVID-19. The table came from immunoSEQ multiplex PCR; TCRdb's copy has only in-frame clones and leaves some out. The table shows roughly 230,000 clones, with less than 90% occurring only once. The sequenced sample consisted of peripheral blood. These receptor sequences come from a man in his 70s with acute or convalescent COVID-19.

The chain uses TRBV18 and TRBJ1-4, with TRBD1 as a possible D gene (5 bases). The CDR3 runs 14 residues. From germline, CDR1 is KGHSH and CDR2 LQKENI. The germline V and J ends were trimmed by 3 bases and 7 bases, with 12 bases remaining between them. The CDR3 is CASSPPGGSEKLFF. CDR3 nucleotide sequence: TGTGCCAGCTCACCGCCGGGGGGTAGTGAAAAACTGTTTTTT. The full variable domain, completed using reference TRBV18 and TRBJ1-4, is NAGVMQNPRHLVRRRGQEARLRCSPMKGHSHVYWYRQLPEEGLKFMVYLQKENIIDESGMPKERFSAEFPKEGPSILRIQQVVRGDSAAYFCASSPPGGSEKLFFGSGTQLSVL.

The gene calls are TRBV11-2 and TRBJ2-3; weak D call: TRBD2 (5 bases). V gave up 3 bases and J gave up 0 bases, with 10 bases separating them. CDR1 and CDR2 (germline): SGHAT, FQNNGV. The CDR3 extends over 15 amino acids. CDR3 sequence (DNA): TGTGCCAGCAGCTTGGGCGGCGGGAGCACAGATACGCAGTATTTT. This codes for CASSLGGGSTDTQYF. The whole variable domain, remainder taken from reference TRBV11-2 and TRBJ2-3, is EAGVAQSPRYKIIEKRQSVAFWCNPISGHATLYWYQQILGQGPKLLIQFQNNGVVDDSQLPKDRFSAERLKGVDSTLKIQPAKLEDSAVYLCASSLGGGSTDTQYFGPGTRLTVL.

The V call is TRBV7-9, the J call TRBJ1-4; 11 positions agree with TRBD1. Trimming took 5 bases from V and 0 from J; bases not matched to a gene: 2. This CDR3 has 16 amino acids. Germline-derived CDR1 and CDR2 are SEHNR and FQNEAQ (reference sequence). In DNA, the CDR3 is TGTGCCAGCAGCCGGGACAGGGGGGCAACTAATGAAAAACTGTTTTTT. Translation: CASSRDRGATNEKLFF.

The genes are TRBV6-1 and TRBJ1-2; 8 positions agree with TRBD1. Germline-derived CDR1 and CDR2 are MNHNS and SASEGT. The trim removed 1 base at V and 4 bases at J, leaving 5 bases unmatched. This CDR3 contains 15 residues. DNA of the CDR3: TGTGCCAGCAGTGAAGGCCGGGACAGGTTCTATGGCTACACCTTC. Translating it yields CASSEGRDRFYGYTF.

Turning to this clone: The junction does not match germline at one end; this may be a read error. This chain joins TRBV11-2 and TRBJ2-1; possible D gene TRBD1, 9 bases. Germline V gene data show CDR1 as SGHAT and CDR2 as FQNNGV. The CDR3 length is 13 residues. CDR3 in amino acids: CASSLDRGGQGVF. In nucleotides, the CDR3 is TGTGCCAGCAGCTTAGATCGGGGGGGACAGGGAGTCTTC. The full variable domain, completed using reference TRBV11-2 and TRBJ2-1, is EAGVAQSPRYKIIEKRQSVAFWCNPISGHATLYWYQQILGQGPKLLIQFQNNGVVDDSQLPKDRFSAERLKGVDSTLKIQPAKLEDSAVYLCASSLDRGGQGVFGPGTRLTVL.

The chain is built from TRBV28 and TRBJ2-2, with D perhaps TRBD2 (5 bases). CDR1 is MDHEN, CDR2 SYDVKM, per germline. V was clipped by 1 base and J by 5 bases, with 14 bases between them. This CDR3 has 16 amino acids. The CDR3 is CASSLSVGVGTGELFF. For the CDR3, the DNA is TGTGCCAGCAGTTTATCTGTGGGAGTTGGAACCGGGGAGCTGTTTTTT.

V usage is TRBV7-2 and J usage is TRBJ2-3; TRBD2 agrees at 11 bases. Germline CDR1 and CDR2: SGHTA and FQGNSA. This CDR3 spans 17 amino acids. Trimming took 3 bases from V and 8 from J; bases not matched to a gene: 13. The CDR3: CASSFSLAGGRTGTQYF. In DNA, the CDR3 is TGTGCCAGCAGCTTCTCCTTAGCGGGAGGGAGGACGGGTACGCAGTATTTT.

For the CDR3, the DNA is TGTGCCATCAGTGCCCCAATCCAGGGGTTTCGGCTGAGGAACACTGAAGCTTTCTTT. This gives the protein CAISAPIQGFRLRNTEAFF. The rearrangement links TRBV10-3 to TRBJ1-1; D perhaps matches TRBD1 (6 bases). Trimming took 4 bases from V and 1 from J, leaving 25 bases between them. The CDR3 covers 19 residues. CDR1 is ENHRY, CDR2 SYGVKD, per germline.

CDR3 amino acids: CASSLRTGGDAEAFF. The CDR3 nucleotides read TGCGCCAGCAGCCTCCGGACAGGGGGCGACGCTGAAGCTTTCTTT. The chain recombines TRBV5-1 with TRBJ1-1; 11 bases map to TRBD1. The CDR3 runs to 15 residues. Trimming removed 4 bases from V and 6 bases from J; junction bases left unmatched: 8. Germline V lookup: CDR1 SGHRS, CDR2 YFSETQ.

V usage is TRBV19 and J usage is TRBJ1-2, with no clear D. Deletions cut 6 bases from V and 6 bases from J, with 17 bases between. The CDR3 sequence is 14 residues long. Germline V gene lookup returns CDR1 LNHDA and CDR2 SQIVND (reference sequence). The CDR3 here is CASRGTDTFDGYTF. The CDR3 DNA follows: TGTGCCAGTAGAGGCACAGACACCTTTGATGGCTACACCTTC.

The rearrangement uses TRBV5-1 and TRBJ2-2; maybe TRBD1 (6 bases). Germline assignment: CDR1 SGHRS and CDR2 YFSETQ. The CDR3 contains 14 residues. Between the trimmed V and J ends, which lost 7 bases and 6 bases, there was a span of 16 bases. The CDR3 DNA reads TGCGCCAGCCTACAGGGTTCGGTCGCCGGGGAGCTGTTTTTT. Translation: CASLQGSVAGELFF.

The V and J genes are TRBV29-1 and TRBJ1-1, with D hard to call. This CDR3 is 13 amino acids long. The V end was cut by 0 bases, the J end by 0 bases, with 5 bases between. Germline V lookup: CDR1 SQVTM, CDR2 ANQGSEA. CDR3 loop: CSVEENMNTEAFF. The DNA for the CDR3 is TGCAGCGTTGAAGAGAACATGAACACTGAAGCTTTCTTT.

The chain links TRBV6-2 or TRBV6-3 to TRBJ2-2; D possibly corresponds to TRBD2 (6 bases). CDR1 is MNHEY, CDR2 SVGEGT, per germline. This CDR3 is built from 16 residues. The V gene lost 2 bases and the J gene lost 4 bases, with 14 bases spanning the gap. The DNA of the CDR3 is TGTGCCAGCAGTTACGGGGGACTCGTAATCACCGGGGAGCTGTTTTTT. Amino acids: CASSYGGLVITGELFF.

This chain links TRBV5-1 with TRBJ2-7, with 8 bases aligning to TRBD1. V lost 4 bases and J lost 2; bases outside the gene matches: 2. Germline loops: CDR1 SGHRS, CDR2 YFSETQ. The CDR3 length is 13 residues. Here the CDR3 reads CASSGGQAYEQYF. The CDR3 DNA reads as TGCGCCAGCAGCGGGGGACAGGCCTACGAGCAGTACTTC. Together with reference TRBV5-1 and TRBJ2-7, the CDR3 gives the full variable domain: KAGVTQTPRYLIKTRGQQVTLSCSPISGHRSVSWYQQTPGQGLQFLFEYFSETQRNKGNFPGRFSGRQFSNSRSEMNVSTLELGDSALYLCASSGGQAYEQYFGPGTRLTVT.

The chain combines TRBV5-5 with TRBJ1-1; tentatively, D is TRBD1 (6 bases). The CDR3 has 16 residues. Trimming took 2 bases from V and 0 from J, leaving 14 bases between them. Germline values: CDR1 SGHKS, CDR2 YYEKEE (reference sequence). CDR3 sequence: CASSLLRQAVNTEAFF. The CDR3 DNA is TGTGCCAGCAGCTTACTTAGACAGGCGGTGAACACTGAAGCTTTCTTT.

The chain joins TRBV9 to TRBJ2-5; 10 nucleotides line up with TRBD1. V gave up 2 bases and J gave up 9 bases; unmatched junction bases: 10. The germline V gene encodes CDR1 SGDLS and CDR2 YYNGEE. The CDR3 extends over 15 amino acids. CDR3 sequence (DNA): TGTGCCAGCAGCGTTACCGGGACAGGGGAGGGGGCCCAGTACTTC. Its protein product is CASSVTGTGEGAQYF.

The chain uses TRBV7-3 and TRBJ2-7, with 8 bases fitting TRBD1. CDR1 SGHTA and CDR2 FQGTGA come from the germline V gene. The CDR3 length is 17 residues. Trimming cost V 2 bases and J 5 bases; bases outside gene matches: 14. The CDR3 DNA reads TGTGCCAGCAGCTTAGGACCTCTCCAGGGGGCGATCGACGAGCAGTACTTC. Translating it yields CASSLGPLQGAIDEQYF.